This T cell receptor beta chain was sequenced during a study of T cells after yellow fever vaccination. This CDR3 comprises 13 residues. Germline CDR1 MNHEY, CDR2 SVGAGI. V was clipped by 8 bases and J by 3 bases, with 12 bases between them. This clonotype has just a few counts. TCR cDNA, made by 5'RACE template switching, carried an added universal primer site and UMIs. TCRdb reanalysed the 5' RACE reads using MiXCR and keeps one entry per CDR3 protein. Here the sample spans 250,000 to 350,000 distinct CDR3 sequences, around 4.4% being singletons. The sequenced sample was PBMCs, obtained 15 days after the yellow fever booster vaccination. The gene calls are TRBV6-5 and TRBJ2-3, with D possibly being TRBD1 (5 bases). The receptor comes from a man between 18 and 35 years old who received the YFV17D yellow fever vaccine. For the CDR3, the DNA is TGTGCCAGCTCTACTCCAGGGACAGATACGCAGTATTTT. Protein product: CASSTPGTDTQYF.